A selection of T cell receptor beta chains follows, all from one sample in a study of early T cells in non-severe SARS-CoV-2 infection. TCRdb fed the 5' RACE reads into MiXCR, producing one record per CDR3 protein. The sample yields around 50,000 distinct CDR3 sequences, over 7.5% seen once. Sequenced sample: whole blood. These receptors were collected from an adult who was a healthcare worker with PCR-confirmed SARS-CoV-2 infection or an uninfected control (not recorded which). Both conserved end residues are part of each CDR3. A D gene is named only where the DNA matches it firmly. Only part of the rows carry a size: once, few, many, or a class if the clone is expanded.

j_gene: TRBJ2-4
abundance: few
d_gene: .
v_gene: TRBV7-2
CDR3nt: TGTGCCAGCAGCTTACGGGGAGCCAAAAACATTCAGTACTTC
CDR3aa: CASSLRGAKNIQYF

j_gene: TRBJ2-3
abundance: .
d_gene: .
v_gene: TRBV20-1
CDR3nt: TGCAGTGCTAGAGGTAGCACAGATACGCAGTATTTT
CDR3aa: CSARGSTDTQYF

j_gene: TRBJ2-3
abundance: many
d_gene: .
v_gene: TRBV29-1
CDR3nt: TGCAGCGTTGGGGGGAGCACAGATACGCAGTATTTT
CDR3aa: CSVGGSTDTQYF

j_gene: TRBJ2-6
abundance: many
d_gene: TRBD2
v_gene: TRBV7-8
CDR3nt: TGTGCCAGCAGCTTATTGCGGGGGGCGATGTCTGGGGCCAACGTCCTGACTTTC
CDR3aa: CASSLLRGAMSGANVLTF

j_gene: TRBJ1-5
abundance: many
d_gene: .
v_gene: TRBV7-2
CDR3nt: TGTGCCAGCAGCTTAGTCTCAGGTAGCAATCAGCCCCAGCATTTT
CDR3aa: CASSLVSGSNQPQHF

j_gene: TRBJ2-5
abundance: many
d_gene: .
v_gene: TRBV7-3
CDR3nt: TGTGCCAGCAGCTTAAGCGACACGACGAAGGCCCAGTACTTC
CDR3aa: CASSLSDTTKAQYF

j_gene: TRBJ1-5
abundance: few
d_gene: .
v_gene: TRBV20-1
CDR3nt: TGCAGTGCTAGAGGGTTCGCAGGAGGAAATCAGCCCCAGCATTTT
CDR3aa: CSARGFAGGNQPQHF

j_gene: TRBJ1-6
abundance: .
d_gene: .
v_gene: TRBV12-3/TRBV12-4
CDR3nt: TGTGCCAGCAGTCCCCCATTAGGTTCACCCCTCCACTTT
CDR3aa: CASSPPLGSPLHF

j_gene: TRBJ1-4
abundance: few
d_gene: .
v_gene: TRBV28
CDR3nt: TGTGCCAGCAGTGGTGGGGGCGAAAAACTGTTTTTT
CDR3aa: CASSGGGEKLFF

j_gene: TRBJ2-5
abundance: many
d_gene: TRBD2
v_gene: TRBV15
CDR3nt: TGTGCCACCAGCCACGGATCCCTAAGCGGGAGGGGGAAGACCCAGTACTTC
CDR3aa: CATSHGSLSGRGKTQYF

j_gene: TRBJ2-1
abundance: many
d_gene: .
v_gene: TRBV7-9
CDR3nt: TGTGCCAGCAGGACTGTCTACAATGAGCAGTTCTTC
CDR3aa: CASRTVYNEQFF

j_gene: TRBJ2-1
abundance: many
d_gene: .
v_gene: TRBV28
CDR3nt: TGTGCCAGCAGTACCGTCTCGAGGGGTAACAATGAGCAGTTCTTC
CDR3aa: CASSTVSRGNNEQFF

j_gene: TRBJ1-5
abundance: many
d_gene: .
v_gene: TRBV19
CDR3nt: TGTGCCAGTACCCTTGGGGGTTGGAGCAATCAGCCCCAGCATTTT
CDR3aa: CASTLGGWSNQPQHF

j_gene: TRBJ1-5
abundance: .
d_gene: .
v_gene: TRBV6-1
CDR3nt: TGTGCCAGCAGTGAAGATTTGGGCGGGAATAGCAATCAGCCCCAGCATTTT
CDR3aa: CASSEDLGGNSNQPQHF

j_gene: TRBJ2-3
abundance: .
d_gene: .
v_gene: TRBV11-2
CDR3nt: TGTGCCAGCAGCTTAGAAACTCCCGGGACGCAGTATTTT
CDR3aa: CASSLETPGTQYF

j_gene: TRBJ2-1
abundance: .
d_gene: TRBD1
v_gene: TRBV5-6
CDR3nt: TGTGCCATAGGACAGGGTTACAATGAGCAGTTCTTC
CDR3aa: CAIGQGYNEQFF

j_gene: TRBJ1-3
abundance: .
d_gene: .
v_gene: TRBV18
CDR3nt: TGTGCCAGCTCCCCCGTCGAGGCCTCCTCTGGAAACACCATATATTTT
CDR3aa: CASSPVEASSGNTIYF

j_gene: TRBJ2-5
abundance: many
d_gene: .
v_gene: TRBV5-8
CDR3nt: TGTGCCAGCAGCCCGATGCAGGAGACCCAGTACTTC
CDR3aa: CASSPMQETQYF

j_gene: TRBJ1-2
abundance: many
d_gene: .
v_gene: TRBV5-1
CDR3nt: TGCGCCAGCAGCACTTGGGGATATCATGGCTACACCTTC
CDR3aa: CASSTWGYHGYTF

j_gene: TRBJ1-2
abundance: .
d_gene: .
v_gene: TRBV7-2
CDR3nt: TGTGCCAGCAGCTTGGGGAAAAACTATGGCTACACCTTC
CDR3aa: CASSLGKNYGYTF

j_gene: TRBJ2-7
abundance: many
d_gene: .
v_gene: TRBV28
CDR3nt: TGTGCCACGGACGGGGAAGGGGGTTACGAGCAGTACTTC
CDR3aa: CATDGEGGYEQYF

j_gene: TRBJ2-5
abundance: .
d_gene: TRBD2
v_gene: TRBV5-4
CDR3nt: TGTGCCAGCAGTTATGACCTAGCGGGAGGTATAGAAGAGACCCAGTACTTC
CDR3aa: CASSYDLAGGIEETQYF

j_gene: TRBJ2-7
abundance: few
d_gene: TRBD1
v_gene: TRBV25-1
CDR3nt: TGTGCCAGCAGTGTCACCGGGACAGGGAACGAGCAGTACTTC
CDR3aa: CASSVTGTGNEQYF

j_gene: TRBJ1-2
abundance: .
d_gene: .
v_gene: TRBV3-1
CDR3nt: TGTGCCAGCAGCCACGGCACCCCTAACTATGGCTACACCTTC
CDR3aa: CASSHGTPNYGYTF

j_gene: TRBJ2-3
abundance: many
d_gene: TRBD2
v_gene: TRBV28
CDR3nt: TGTGCCAGCAGTTACTCCCTAGCGGGAGAGGATACGCAGTATTTT
CDR3aa: CASSYSLAGEDTQYF

j_gene: TRBJ2-2
abundance: few
d_gene: .
v_gene: TRBV9
CDR3nt: TGTGCCAGCAGCCCGAACTGGGGACACCAGACCGGGGAGCTGTTTTTT
CDR3aa: CASSPNWGHQTGELFF

j_gene: TRBJ1-1
abundance: .
d_gene: .
v_gene: TRBV5-1
CDR3nt: TGCGCCAGCAGTTCTCGGGGGCCCACTGAAGCTTTCTTT
CDR3aa: CASSSRGPTEAFF

j_gene: TRBJ1-4
abundance: many
d_gene: .
v_gene: TRBV19
CDR3nt: TGTGCCAGTAGTACCAGGGCGTCGGCTAATGAAAAACTGTTTTTT
CDR3aa: CASSTRASANEKLFF

j_gene: TRBJ1-1
abundance: few
d_gene: .
v_gene: TRBV2
CDR3nt: TGTGCCAGCACGGGGCTCAGCACTGAAGCTTTCTTT
CDR3aa: CASTGLSTEAFF

j_gene: TRBJ2-7
abundance: many
d_gene: .
v_gene: TRBV29-1
CDR3nt: TGCAGCGTTGAGTCGAGGGCCAACTACGAGCAGTACTTC
CDR3aa: CSVESRANYEQYF

j_gene: TRBJ2-6
abundance: many
d_gene: .
v_gene: TRBV29-1
CDR3nt: TGCAGCGTTTACCTATCCGGGGCCAACGTCCTGACTTTC
CDR3aa: CSVYLSGANVLTF

j_gene: TRBJ2-1
abundance: .
d_gene: .
v_gene: TRBV12-3/TRBV12-4
CDR3nt: TGTGCCAGCAGTTTCGGCGGACTTAATGAGCAGTTCTTC
CDR3aa: CASSFGGLNEQFF

j_gene: TRBJ2-3
abundance: many
d_gene: .
v_gene: TRBV7-9
CDR3nt: TGTGCCAGCACCTTCCCTTATTGGGAAGCAGATACGCAGTATTTT
CDR3aa: CASTFPYWEADTQYF

j_gene: TRBJ1-1
abundance: few
d_gene: TRBD1
v_gene: TRBV6-5
CDR3nt: TGTGCCAGCAGGACAGCTTCACCGGGACAGGGCCCTACTGAAGCTTTCTTT
CDR3aa: CASRTASPGQGPTEAFF

j_gene: TRBJ2-6
abundance: few
d_gene: .
v_gene: TRBV29-1
CDR3nt: TGCAGCGTTGAAGATCCGGACAGATCTGGGGCCAACGTCCTGACTTTC
CDR3aa: CSVEDPDRSGANVLTF

j_gene: TRBJ2-3
abundance: many
d_gene: TRBD2
v_gene: TRBV11-2
CDR3nt: TGTGCCAGCAGCTCGATGTATCTAGCGGGAGGGGTAGATACGCAGTATTTT
CDR3aa: CASSSMYLAGGVDTQYF

j_gene: TRBJ2-7
abundance: few
d_gene: .
v_gene: TRBV28
CDR3nt: TGTGCCAGCAGTTTAGGGACACTTTACGAGCAGTACTTC
CDR3aa: CASSLGTLYEQYF

j_gene: TRBJ2-3
abundance: .
d_gene: .
v_gene: TRBV28
CDR3nt: TGTGCCAGCATAAGGGGCCCCGATGCTACGCAGTATTTT
CDR3aa: CASIRGPDATQYF

j_gene: TRBJ2-3
abundance: few
d_gene: TRBD2
v_gene: TRBV20-1
CDR3nt: TGCAGTGCTACCGGACTAGCGGGAGCGTTGGCAGATACGCAGTATTTT
CDR3aa: CSATGLAGALADTQYF